These T cell receptor beta chains were read from a single sample in a study of shared clonotypes between healthy human individuals. Repertoires were generated with immunoSEQ multiplex PCR, while TCRdb's copy carries only in-frame clones and drops some. The data show millions of clones, about 92% seen once. The sequenced sample consisted of naive CD8+ T cells from PBMCs. The origin of the receptors is a man younger than 30 in good health. Some clones in this sample may be carry-over from other donors' samples. The CDR3 runs from the conserved cysteine through the conserved F or W. A D gene is named only where the DNA matches it firmly. Size is omitted from some rows. Given values are once, few, many or a class for expanded clones.

NA	TRBJ1-5	NA	TRBV28	CASSREIEIQPQHF	TGTGCCAGCAGCAGGGAGATCGAAATACAGCCCCAGCATTTT
NA	TRBJ1-5	NA	TRBV19	CASSINSGGGPQHF	TGTGCCAGTAGTATAAACAGCGGGGGGGGACCCCAGCATTTT
once	TRBJ2-5	NA	TRBV5-3	CARSLEQGACQETQYF	TGTGCCAGAAGCTTGGAACAGGGTGCTTGTCAAGAGACCCAGTACTTC
NA	TRBJ2-7	NA	TRBV30	CARKSGSREYF	TGTGCCCGGAAGTCAGGGTCCAGGGAGTACTTC
NA	TRBJ2-7	NA	TRBV27	CASSLSYGTVGEQYF	TGTGCCAGCAGTTTAAGTTACGGGACTGTGGGCGAGCAGTACTTC
NA	TRBJ2-1	NA	TRBV28	CASSLATVRVSSYNEQFF	TGTGCCAGCAGTTTGGCGACAGTCCGGGTGTCCTCCTACAATGAGCAGTTCTTC
NA	TRBJ2-5	NA	TRBV6-5	CASGYFGAAETQYF	TGTGCCAGCGGGTATTTTGGAGCGGCAGAGACCCAGTACTTC
NA	TRBJ1-5	TRBD1	TRBV4-1	CASSQGPQGAGQPQHF	TGCGCCAGCAGCCAAGGGCCACAGGGGGCTGGTCAGCCCCAGCATTTT
NA	TRBJ2-7	TRBD1	TRBV27	CASRLGQGAYEQYF	TGTGCCAGCAGGTTGGGGCAGGGGGCCTACGAGCAGTACTTC
NA	TRBJ1-5	NA	TRBV2	CASSGIGQTEEPQHF	TGTGCCAGCAGTGGTATAGGACAGACAGAAGAGCCCCAGCATTTT
once	TRBJ1-1	NA	TRBV29-1	CSVSEGMNTEAFF	TGCAGCGTCTCGGAGGGCATGAACACTGAAGCTTTCTTT
NA	TRBJ2-3	TRBD1	TRBV11-2	CASSLMTGFTDTQYF	TGTGCCAGCAGCCTAATGACAGGGTTTACAGATACGCAGTATTTT
NA	TRBJ2-3	NA	TRBV10-2	CASSEGRADTQYF	TGCGCCAGCAGTGAGGGGCGGGCAGATACGCAGTATTTT
NA	TRBJ2-1	NA	TRBV4-3	CASSQREGFYNEQFF	TGCGCCAGCAGCCAACGAGAGGGGTTTTACAATGAGCAGTTCTTC
NA	TRBJ2-7	NA	TRBV28	CASSLQGSYEQYF	TGTGCCAGCAGTTTACAAGGGAGCTACGAGCAGTACTTC
NA	TRBJ2-3	NA	TRBV6-5	CASSYGVTGADTQYF	TGTGCCAGCAGTTACGGCGTGACAGGAGCAGATACGCAGTATTTT
NA	TRBJ1-2	NA	TRBV30	CAKPEGDPYGYTF	TGTGCCAAACCTGAGGGAGACCCCTATGGCTACACCTTC
NA	TRBJ1-1	NA	TRBV5-1	CASSPGTENTEAFF	TGCGCCAGCAGCCCGGGGACCGAAAACACTGAAGCTTTCTTT
NA	TRBJ2-7	NA	TRBV30	CAWRSRGGGYEQYF	TGTGCCTGGAGGTCCAGAGGGGGGGGTTACGAGCAGTACTTC
NA	TRBJ1-2	TRBD1	TRBV27	CASSGTGGGYTF	TGTGCCAGCTCCGGGACAGGGGGAGGCTACACCTTC
NA	TRBJ1-1	NA	TRBV30	CAWSVMGLNTEAFF	TGTGCCTGGAGTGTAATGGGCCTGAACACTGAAGCTTTCTTT
NA	TRBJ2-7	NA	TRBV5-8	CASSWAYEQYF	TGTGCCAGCAGCTGGGCCTACGAGCAGTACTTC
NA	TRBJ2-7	NA	TRBV27	CASRPYWDSYEQYF	TGTGCCAGCAGACCTTACTGGGACTCCTACGAGCAGTACTTC
once	TRBJ2-7	TRBD2	TRBV7-2	CASSWELGLVRSYEQYF	TGTGCCAGCAGCTGGGAACTGGGACTAGTGAGGTCCTACGAGCAGTACTTC
NA	TRBJ2-2	NA	TRBV19	CASSLSGQRERGELFF	TGTGCCAGTAGTCTCTCCGGACAGAGGGAAAGGGGGGAGCTGTTTTTT
NA	TRBJ2-7	TRBD1	TRBV4-3	CASSQGTGSFDEQYF	TGCGCCAGCAGCCAAGGGACAGGGTCGTTCGACGAGCAGTACTTC